Shown below are 13 T cell receptor beta chains from a single sample sequenced in a study of molecular identifiers for immune sequencing clone quantification. TCRdb used MiXCR to reprocess the PCR reads, holding one entry per CDR3 protein. The sample carries 490,000 or so distinct CDR3 sequences, roughly 25% recorded once. The sequencing sample was made of naive CD8+ T cells from blood, with Jurkat cell RNA spiked in. Regarding subset: FACS-sorted CD8+CD4-CCR7+CD45RA+ naive T cells. These receptors came from a human donor in good health. Some libraries in this study had Jurkat cell RNA spiked in.

This clonotype was counted a single time. At one end, the junction sequence differs from germline, possibly due to a read error. The chain employs TRBV7-9 and TRBJ2-7, with D possibly being TRBD2 (6 bases). The CDR3 is 14 amino acids. Germline loops: CDR1 SEHNR, CDR2 FQNEAQ (reference sequence). CDR3 residues: CASALTEGSYVQYF. For the CDR3, the DNA is TGTGCCAGCGCTCTCACGGAGGGATCCTACGTGCAGTACTTC.

This clonotype was found many times. The chain recombines TRBV12-3 or TRBV12-4 with TRBJ1-1, with 10 bases matching TRBD1. The trim removed 6 bases at V and 4 bases at J, leaving 2 bases unmatched. The CDR3 runs 13 residues. The CDR3 DNA sequence: TGTGCCAGCAGCAGACAGGGGGCCACTGAAGCTTTCTTT. Its translation: CASSRQGATEAFF.

The gene calls are TRBV11-2 and TRBJ1-3; D not certain. V dropped 5 bases and J dropped 0 bases, with 14 bases sitting between them. CDR1 and CDR2 from the germline V gene are SGHAT and FQNNGV. This CDR3 spans 16 amino acids. As DNA, the CDR3 is TGTGCCAGCAGCGTAGTAGGCAGCCCCTCTGGAAACACCATATATTTT. Residues: CASSVVGSPSGNTIYF.

About this clonotype itself: One base away lies a much larger clone, so this may be a sequencing read error. The chain links TRBV7-9 to TRBJ2-7; TRBD1 aligns across 7 bases. Matching the DNA end better, TRBJ2-1 makes the J call doubtful. Germline loops: CDR1 SEHNR, CDR2 FQNEAQ (reference sequence). The CDR3 consists of 14 residues. For the CDR3, the DNA is TGTGCCAGCAGACCCCACCTAGGGGGCTACGAGCAGTTCTTC. It translates to CASRPHLGGYEQFF.

V gene TRBV20-1 combines with J gene TRBJ2-1, with D perhaps TRBD1 (6 bases). CDR3 length: 15 amino acids. V was cut by 7 bases and J by 2 bases, with 18 bases left in between. Germline-derived CDR1 and CDR2 are DFQATT and SNEGSKA (reference sequence). CDR3 nucleotides: TGCAGTGTCGGGACACCCCCAAATACCTACAATGAGCAGTTCTTC. Its translation is CSVGTPPNTYNEQFF.

This clonotype turned up a few times. The chain joins TRBV20-1 to TRBJ2-2; TRBD1 is a possible D gene (5 bases). This CDR3 contains 13 residues. The ends were cut back, 3 bases at V and 1 base at J, with 6 bases in the middle. Germline CDR1 is DFQATT and CDR2 is SNEGSKA (reference sequence). The CDR3 loop reads CSASGQNTGELFF. CDR3 nucleotide sequence: TGCAGTGCTAGTGGACAGAACACCGGGGAGCTGTTTTTT.

This clonotype was seen a handful of times. The V gene is TRBV28, the J gene TRBJ2-7, with 9 bases fitting TRBD2. Germline lookup yields CDR1 MDHEN and CDR2 SYDVKM. This CDR3 contains 15 residues. With 5 bases clipped from V and 1 base from J, the junction kept 6 bases outside the gene matches. The CDR3 loop reads CASSPRSGSSYEQYF. CDR3 nucleotides: TGTGCCAGCAGTCCCCGTAGCGGGAGTTCCTACGAGCAGTACTTC. The entire variable domain, with the rest obtained from reference TRBV28 and TRBJ2-7, is as follows: DVKVTQSSRYLVKRTGEKVFLECVQDMDHENMFWYRQDPGLGLRLIYFSYDVKMKEKGDIPEGYSVSREKKERFSLILESASTNQTSMYLCASSPRSGSSYEQYFGPGTRLTVT.

This clonotype has ten or more counts. The CDR3 DNA sequence: TGTGCCAGCAGCTTGGGGACGGAAACCTACGAGCAGTACTTC. Protein product: CASSLGTETYEQYF. The V gene is TRBV7-6, the J gene TRBJ2-7; D may correspond to TRBD1 or TRBD2 (5 bases each). Trimming cost V 3 bases and J 2 bases, with 11 bases left between them. CDR1 and CDR2 (germline): SGHVS, FNYEAQ. This CDR3 has 14 residues.

Concerning this clonotype: Relative to the germline gene, one junction end is altered; a read error may explain this. V gene TRBV24-1 combines with J gene TRBJ1-1; D is undetermined. This CDR3 spans 12 amino acids. Per the germline V gene, CDR1 is KGHDR and CDR2 is SFDVKD. CDR3 sequence: CSTSRGNTEAFF. DNA for the CDR3: TGTTCCACCAGTCGGGGGAACACTGAAGCTTTCTTT.

This clonotype was seen repeatedly, ten times or more. This chain connects TRBV6-5 to TRBJ2-5; no firm D call. The CDR3 runs to 14 residues. Germline V gene sequence: CDR1 MNHEY, CDR2 SVGAGI. V lost 0 bases to trimming and J lost 4 bases, with 9 bases between them. The CDR3 region has the DNA TGTGCCAGCAGTTACTCGACCAGTCGAGAGACCCAGTACTTC. This translates into CASSYSTSRETQYF.

Of note for this clonotype: Just one base apart from a much larger clone, this may be a read error. The CDR3 here is CASRLGHMNTEAFF. The CDR3 nucleotides read TGTGCCAGCAGATTGGGACACATGAACACTGAAGCTTTCTTT. The gene calls are TRBV27 and TRBJ1-1; D possibly corresponds to TRBD1 (6 bases). Looked up from germline, CDR1 is MNHEY and CDR2 is SMNVEV (reference sequence). This CDR3 spans 14 amino acids. V was pared by 6 bases and J by 0 bases, with 11 bases between.

The V gene is TRBV20-1, the J gene TRBJ2-6; D uncertain. CDR1 DFQATT and CDR2 SNEGSKA come from the germline V gene (reference sequence). The V end was cut by 1 base, the J end by 0 bases, with 13 bases between. This CDR3 has 17 amino acids. Here the CDR3 DNA reads TGCAGTGCTAGAGGTCCCGTCTTAAGCTCTGGGGCCAACGTCCTGACTTTC. Its translation is CSARGPVLSSGANVLTF.

Concerning this clonotype: At one end the junction does not follow the germline gene, possibly because of a read error. This rearrangement joins TRBV28 to TRBJ1-5, with 8 bases identical to TRBD1. The V gene's germline CDR1 is MDHEN and CDR2 SYDVKM. The CDR3 spans 14 residues. The chain's CDR3 is CVSSSGQGVQPQHF. The CDR3 DNA reads as TGTGTCAGCAGTTCCGGACAGGGCGTTCAGCCCCAGCATTTT.